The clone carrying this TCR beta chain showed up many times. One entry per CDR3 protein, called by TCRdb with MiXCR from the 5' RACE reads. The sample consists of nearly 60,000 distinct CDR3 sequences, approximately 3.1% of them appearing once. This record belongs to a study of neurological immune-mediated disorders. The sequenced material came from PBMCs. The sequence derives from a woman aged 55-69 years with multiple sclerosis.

The CDR3 region is CASSPGQEYGEQYF. CDR3 coding DNA: TGCGCCAGCAGTCCGGGACAGGAGTATGGCGAGCAGTACTTC. J is TRBJ2-7 and V is TRBV5-1; 8 bases match TRBD1. Germline CDR1 reads SGHRS; CDR2 reads YFSETQ. The CDR3 runs 14 residues. After removal of 5 bases from V and 6 bases from J, the junction contained 10 bases not matched to a gene.